A single TCR beta chain is shown here with its context. Original processing methods: By means of reference gene primer amplification, nucleated cell counts were estimated. The assay was immunoSEQ multiplex PCR, and TCRdb's table has in-frame clones only and misses some. The DNA gave D and trimming, while V, J and clone size come from that table. Of under 550,000 clones listed, around 90% are singletons. The sample is drawn from a study of blood T cell repertoires in COVID-19. Germline CDR1 reads SGHTA; CDR2 reads FQGTGA. The V and J ends lost 0 bases and 5 bases, in that order; junction bases with no gene match: 5. CDR3 length: 15 residues. The Seattle patients, enrolled during active infection, were followed longitudinally.

Material: peripheral blood. This TCR was sampled from a young man with COVID-19, enrolled during active disease. This chain uses TRBV7-3 with TRBJ2-7; TRBD1 matches 9 bases. CDR3 DNA sequence: TGTGCCAGCAGCTTAACCCCGGGACAGGGAAACGAGCAGTACTTC. Translated, it gives CASSLTPGQGNEQYF.